The entry below describes one T cell receptor (beta chain). Its target is unknown. Using immunoSEQ multiplex PCR, the repertoire was profiled, and TCRdb retains in-frame clones only, with some absent. Among approximately 41,000 clones, 95% were seen once, and the ten largest hold approximately 0.9%. The data stem from a study of T cell clonotyping in hematopoietic cell transplantation. Broader study findings: Higher Inverse Simpson Index values in graft donor and pretransplant recipient predicted broader posttransplant TCR diversity.

The receptor was derived from a man aged 25 to 45 in good health. Some clones in this sample may be carry-over from other donors' samples. The sample was peripheral blood mononuclear cells.

The DNA for the CDR3 is TGTGCCAGCACCCCACCGGGGACAGGGGTCGGAGGGGAGCTGTTTTTT. It is translated as CASTPPGTGVGGELFF. This chain uses TRBV2 with TRBJ2-2; 10 bases are a match to TRBD1. Germline V CDR1 and CDR2: SNHLY, FYNNEI. V gave up 7 bases and J gave up 8 bases; unmatched junction bases: 13. This CDR3 comprises 16 residues.